These 3 T cell receptor beta chains originate from one sample sequenced in a study of T cell responses to AZD1222 COVID-19 vaccine. Produced via immunoSEQ multiplex PCR; TCRdb's table is partial and in-frame only. The sample has about 140,000 clones; more than 85% are singletons. This sample comprised peripheral blood, obtained on day 0 of AZD1222 vaccination. Receptors were obtained from an adult in good health.

The chain uses TRBV6-6 and TRBJ1-1; D remains unclear. The CDR3 covers 15 residues. Germline CDR1 reads MNHNY; CDR2 reads SVGAGI (reference sequence). Trimming removed 0 bases at V and 3 bases at J, with 11 bases between. The CDR3 reads CASSYSNTGYTEAFF. In DNA, the CDR3 is TGTGCCAGCAGTTACTCGAATACGGGTTACACTGAAGCTTTCTTT.

The V call is TRBV27, the J call TRBJ1-5, with 9 bases that match TRBD1. This CDR3 has 17 residues. Germline V CDR1 and CDR2: MNHEY, SMNVEV (reference sequence). V shed 5 bases, J shed 5 bases, and the junction held 13 bases outside the gene matches. CDR3 sequence reads: CASSGRLGQGVHQPQHF. CDR3 bases: TGTGCCAGCAGTGGTCGGTTGGGACAGGGAGTGCATCAGCCCCAGCATTTT.

The chain is built from TRBV27 and TRBJ1-1; no firm D call. The CDR3 has 13 residues. Germline CDR1 and CDR2: MNHEY and SMNVEV (reference sequence). Between the trimmed V and J ends, which lost 7 bases and 2 bases, there was a span of 11 bases. The CDR3 here is CASTTNPNTEAFF. In nucleotides, the CDR3 is TGTGCCAGCACCACAAATCCAAACACTGAAGCTTTCTTT.